This T cell receptor (beta chain) was captured in a study of cytomegalovirus exposure and HLA in healthy donors. Study-wide results and caveats: Most TCRs appeared rarely, but some public TCRs recurred in many donors. In terms of immune exposure information, only CMV serostatus was available.

Researchers ran the PCR with 60 Vbeta and 13 Jbeta primers. The method was immunoSEQ multiplex PCR; TCRdb's version includes in-frame clones alone and lacks a portion of them. The table for this sample gives around 190,000 clones. Regarding this clone: Its antigen is currently unknown.

This clonotype was sampled from a woman in her thirties in good health and CMV-seropositive. Sequencing used PBMCs.

The CDR3 nucleotides read TGTGCCAGCAGCTATGAGAACAGGGTCCTCCACTTT. This gives the protein CASSYENRVLHF. The chain combines TRBV11-2 with TRBJ1-6; possible D gene TRBD1, 6 bases. Germline loops: CDR1 SGHAT, CDR2 FQNNGV. This CDR3 region has 12 residues. V was pared by 4 bases and J by 15 bases, with 13 bases between.